Included here is one T cell receptor beta chain sequence, with context. This entry is derived from a study of blood T cell repertoires in COVID-19. As for the study in general: Whether acute or convalescent, the COVID-19 samples came from the United States, Italy and Spain.

Study processing details: How many nucleated cells were present was estimated from reference gene primer amplification. The table came from immunoSEQ multiplex PCR; TCRdb's copy has only in-frame clones and leaves some out. V and J calls and clone size are as listed in that table; D and trimming were resolved from the DNA. This sample carries over 65,000 clones, just over 85% of them seen once, and the ten largest clones take 7% to 8.5%. This CDR3 region has 14 residues. Germline lookup yields CDR1 DFQATT and CDR2 SNEGSKA (reference sequence). J lost 7 bases, V lost 3 bases, and 5 bases had no gene match.

Source material: peripheral blood. This chain links TRBV20-1 with TRBJ2-1; 11 nucleotides agree with TRBD2. This receptor was taken from a man aged 25-45 years with acute or convalescent COVID-19. Here the CDR3 reads CSASIAGGRNEQFF. The CDR3 nucleotides are TGCAGTGCTAGTATAGCGGGAGGGCGGAATGAGCAGTTCTTC.